Listed here are 18 T cell receptor beta chains from one sample, sequenced in a study of T cells in Graves' hyperthyroidism and ophthalmopathy (dated by TCRdb to between 2019 and 2020). Libraries were built with multiplex PCR. The listed sequencing device is Illumina HiSeq 2000. TCR beta CDR3 regions were amplified from RNA transcripts. The first round of RT-PCR for the TCR CDR3 was performed with the HTBI primer set and the Qiagen OneStep RT-PCR kit. The public reads were quality trimmed at Q25 with fastp and then assembled into clones with MiXCR by TCRdb, keeping productive beta chains. Identical CDR3 proteins give one entry, which carries the most common genes and DNA. For this sample the table gives some 740,000 distinct CDR3 sequences, of which less than 15% were detected only once. Roughly 10% of the sample comes from the top ten. Sequences were obtained from blood. The receptors derive from a woman aged 18-29 years with Graves' hyperthyroidism.

This clonotype has just a few counts. The chain couples TRBV2 to TRBJ1-3, with D maybe TRBD1 (6 bases). V shed 5 bases and J shed 0 bases, with 11 bases lying between them. The CDR3 has 15 residues. CDR1 and CDR2 from the germline V gene are SNHLY and FYNNEI. The CDR3 DNA follows: TGTGCCAGCAGTCAGGGGACCCACTCTGGAAACACCATATATTTT. Its protein is CASSQGTHSGNTIYF. The complete variable domain, with remaining parts taken from reference TRBV2 and TRBJ1-3, reads EPEVTQTPSHQVTQMGQEVILRCVPISNHLYFYWYRQILGQKVEFLVSFYNNEISEKSEIFDDQFSVERPDGSNFTLKIRSTKLEDSAMYFCASSQGTHSGNTIYFGEGSWLTVV.

This clonotype was found many times. V gene TRBV30 combines with J gene TRBJ1-4; 8 bases are shared with TRBD1. This CDR3 is built from 14 residues. Germline V gene lookup returns CDR1 GTSNPN and CDR2 SVGIG (reference sequence). The V gene end was trimmed by 4 bases and the J gene end by 4 bases; junction bases not matched to a gene: 5. In nucleotides, the CDR3 is TGTGCCTGGACCAGGGACAGGTATAATGAAAAACTGTTTTTT. Translated, it gives CAWTRDRYNEKLFF.

This clonotype has a single count. Since a much larger clone is just one base distant, this may be a read error. CDR3 sequence (DNA): TGTGCCAGCCGGTGGGGGACCCAGTACTTC. It yields the protein CASRWGTQYF. The gene calls are TRBV2 and TRBJ2-5; D gene uncertain. There are 10 residues in the CDR3. V was clipped by 8 bases and J by 7 bases, with 8 bases between them. The germline gives CDR1 SNHLY, CDR2 FYNNEI.

This clonotype was seen many times. This chain connects TRBV9 to TRBJ1-4, with 8 bases fitting TRBD1. CDR1 and CDR2 (germline): SGDLS, YYNGEE. The CDR3 contains 16 residues. Losses at the gene ends were 0 bases for V and 8 bases for J; bases not matched to a gene: 9. The DNA for the CDR3 is TGTGCCAGCAGCGTAGCGGACAGGGTGGTTCGCGAAAAACTGTTTTTT. This sequence encodes CASSVADRVVREKLFF.

The table lists this clonotype with a count of one. This chain connects TRBV13 to TRBJ2-1; 9 nucleotides align to TRBD2. The CDR3 is 15 residues long. Germline V lookup: CDR1 PRHDT, CDR2 FYEKMQ (reference sequence). Trimming took 5 bases from V and 3 from J; bases not matched to a gene: 5. Written as DNA, the CDR3 is TGTGCCAGCAGCGCGGGAGGGCAAAGCTACAATGAGCAGTTCTTC. Translated: CASSAGGQSYNEQFF.

This clonotype was found a few times. The J gene is TRBJ2-5, the V gene TRBV5-1; the D gene is possibly TRBD1 (5 bases). Germline V lookup: CDR1 SGHRS, CDR2 YFSETQ. The CDR3 extends over 15 amino acids. With 0 bases removed from V and 0 bases from J, the gap between germline ends came to 9 bases. In DNA, the CDR3 is TGCGCCAGCAGCTTGGAGACAGCGTACCAAGAGACCCAGTACTTC. Protein sequence: CASSLETAYQETQYF. The full variable domain, completed using reference TRBV5-1 and TRBJ2-5, is KAGVTQTPRYLIKTRGQQVTLSCSPISGHRSVSWYQQTPGQGLQFLFEYFSETQRNKGNFPGRFSGRQFSNSRSEMNVSTLELGDSALYLCASSLETAYQETQYFGPGTRLLVL.

This clonotype showed up many times. The V and J genes are TRBV7-8 and TRBJ2-1; D is ambiguous. V lost 4 bases to trimming and J lost 9 bases, with 10 bases between them. The CDR3 has 12 amino acids. Germline CDR1 is SGHVS and CDR2 is FQNEAQ. CDR3 protein: CASSSYAGEQFF. CDR3 sequence (DNA): TGTGCCAGCAGCTCCTACGCTGGTGAGCAGTTCTTC.

V usage is TRBV7-3 and J usage is TRBJ1-3, with 9 bases matching TRBD1. The germline V gene has CDR1 SGHTA and CDR2 FQGTGA. V shed 6 bases and J 7 bases; nucleotides not matched to a gene: 4. This CDR3 comprises 13 residues. Here the CDR3 DNA reads TGTGCCAGCAGGGACAGGGGCGTCAACACCATATATTTT. Translated: CASRDRGVNTIYF.

This clonotype was seen only a few times. The CDR3 protein is CASSQDESRRLNTEAFF. Here the CDR3 DNA reads TGTGCCAGCAGCCAGGATGAGTCTCGACGCCTTAACACTGAAGCTTTCTTT. The J gene is TRBJ1-1, the V gene TRBV7-9; no clear D gene. Germline V gene lookup returns CDR1 SEHNR and CDR2 FQNEAQ (reference sequence). Between the trimmed V and J ends, which lost 5 bases and 2 bases, there was a span of 21 bases. The CDR3 loop spans 17 amino acids.

There are a few counts of this clonotype. The rearrangement links TRBV2 to TRBJ2-1; TRBD2 agrees at 13 bases. The CDR3 contains 19 residues. Germline CDR1 SNHLY, CDR2 FYNNEI. V was pared by 7 bases and J by 1 base, with 13 bases of the junction left unmatched. CDR3 loop: CASNPRGLAGYWSYNEQFF. The CDR3, as DNA: TGTGCCAGCAACCCCAGGGGACTAGCGGGATACTGGTCCTACAATGAGCAGTTCTTC.

This clonotype was observed many times. The rearrangement links TRBV7-8 to TRBJ1-5, with 9 bases that match TRBD1. The CDR3 has 18 amino acids. The germline V gene encodes CDR1 SGHVS and CDR2 FQNEAQ. J lost 0 bases, V lost 5 bases, and 11 bases had no gene match. The CDR3 protein is CASSPNRGLRDSNQPQHF. The CDR3 DNA reads TGTGCCAGCAGCCCGAACAGGGGGCTACGGGATAGCAATCAGCCCCAGCATTTT.

The chain links TRBV12-3 or TRBV12-4 to TRBJ2-1; TRBD2 agrees at 7 bases. V was clipped by 6 bases and J by 4 bases; unmatched bases: 12. CDR3 size: 16 residues. This CDR3 reads CASRPSSERGYNEQFF. In DNA, the CDR3 is TGTGCCAGCAGACCTTCCTCCGAGCGGGGTTACAATGAGCAGTTCTTC.

At least ten counts were recorded for this clonotype. The V gene is TRBV11-2, the J gene TRBJ2-7; no clear D gene. The CDR3 runs to 14 residues. The V gene lost 1 base and the J gene lost 7 bases, with 14 bases spanning the gap. Germline V lookup: CDR1 SGHAT, CDR2 FQNNGV. The CDR3 loop reads CASSLGSVTVEQYF. CDR3 DNA: TGTGCCAGCAGCTTAGGCAGCGTCACGGTGGAGCAGTACTTC.

The chain combines TRBV15 with TRBJ2-5; 9 positions agree with TRBD2. This CDR3 region has 17 residues. With 5 bases clipped from V and 0 bases from J, the junction kept 10 bases outside the gene matches. Germline CDR1 LNHNV, CDR2 YYDKDF (reference sequence). In nucleotides, the CDR3 is TGTGCCACCAGCCGCAAGATTAGCGGGAGCCACCAAGAGACCCAGTACTTC. Translated, it gives CATSRKISGSHQETQYF.

This clonotype was detected many times. V usage is TRBV30 and J usage is TRBJ2-1; D remains unclear. The CDR3 extends over 13 amino acids. Germline V gene lookup returns CDR1 GTSNPN and CDR2 SVGIG (reference sequence). With 0 bases removed from V and 7 bases from J, the gap between germline ends came to 10 bases. The CDR3 DNA reads as TGTGCCTGGAGTGTACTCGGTTGGAATGAGCAGTTCTTC. Its translation is CAWSVLGWNEQFF.

This clonotype was found many times. The chain joins TRBV20-1 to TRBJ2-1; either TRBD1 or TRBD2 may fit D (5 bases each). The CDR3 runs to 13 residues. Germline V lookup: CDR1 DFQATT, CDR2 SNEGSKA (reference sequence). Trimming removed 5 bases at V and 8 bases at J, with 16 bases between. In nucleotides, the CDR3 is TGCAGTGCTCGGGACGTCCGCAGGCATGAGCAGTTCTTC. It yields the protein CSARDVRRHEQFF.

This clonotype was seen at least ten times. The V and J genes are TRBV7-2 and TRBJ2-1, with no clear D. This CDR3 has 15 residues. Germline CDR1 reads SGHTA; CDR2 reads FQGNSA. V lost 4 bases, J lost 0 bases, and 10 bases lay in between. CDR3 in amino acids: CASSSDPGSYNEQFF. The CDR3, as DNA: TGTGCCAGCAGCTCGGACCCCGGCTCCTACAATGAGCAGTTCTTC.

In this sample, this clonotype turned up a few times. This chain links TRBV7-8 with TRBJ2-5; D is possibly TRBD1 or TRBD2 (5 bases each). Germline CDR1 is SGHVS and CDR2 is FQNEAQ. V lost 0 bases, J lost 1 base, and 9 bases lay in between. The CDR3 covers 15 residues. For the CDR3, the DNA is TGTGCCAGCAGCTTAGCGGGGGTCCTCCAAGAGACCCAGTACTTC. This gives the protein CASSLAGVLQETQYF.